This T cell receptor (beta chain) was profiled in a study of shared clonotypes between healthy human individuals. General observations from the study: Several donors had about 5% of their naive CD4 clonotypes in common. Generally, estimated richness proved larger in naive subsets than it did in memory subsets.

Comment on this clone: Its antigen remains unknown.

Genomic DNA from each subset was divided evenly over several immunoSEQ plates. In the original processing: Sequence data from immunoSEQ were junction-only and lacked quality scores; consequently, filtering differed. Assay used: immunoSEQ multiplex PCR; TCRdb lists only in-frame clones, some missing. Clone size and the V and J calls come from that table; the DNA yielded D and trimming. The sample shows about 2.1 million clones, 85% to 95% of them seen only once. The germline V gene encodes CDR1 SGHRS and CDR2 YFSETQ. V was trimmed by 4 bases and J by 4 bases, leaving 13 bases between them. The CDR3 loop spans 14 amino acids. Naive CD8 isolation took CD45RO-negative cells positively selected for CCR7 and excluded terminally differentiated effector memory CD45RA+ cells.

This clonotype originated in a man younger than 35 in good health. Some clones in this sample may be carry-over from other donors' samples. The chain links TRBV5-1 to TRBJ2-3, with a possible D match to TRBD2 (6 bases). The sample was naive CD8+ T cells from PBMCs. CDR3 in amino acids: CASSPGLPPDTQYF. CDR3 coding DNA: TGCGCCAGCAGCCCAGGACTACCTCCAGATACGCAGTATTTT. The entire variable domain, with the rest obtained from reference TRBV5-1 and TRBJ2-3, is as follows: KAGVTQTPRYLIKTRGQQVTLSCSPISGHRSVSWYQQTPGQGLQFLFEYFSETQRNKGNFPGRFSGRQFSNSRSEMNVSTLELGDSALYLCASSPGLPPDTQYFGPGTRLTVL.